A selection of T cell receptor beta chains follows, all from one sample in a study of spatial heterogeneity in lung cancer. TCRdb reprocessed the 5' RACE reads via MiXCR and lists one record per CDR3 protein. Of 20,000 to 30,000 distinct CDR3 sequences in the sample, 6% are singletons; the top ten hold roughly a fifth. The sample was PBMCs, taken at follow-up. The origin of the receptors is a male donor with early-stage non-small cell lung cancer. Each CDR3 is given with its conserved first and last residue. Fields, in order: clone size, D gene, J gene, V gene, CDR3 protein, CDR3 DNA. A D gene is named only where the DNA matches it firmly. Some rows have no size entry. The others give once, few or many, or a class for an expanded clone.

clone_size: many
d_call: .
j_call: TRBJ2-1
v_call: TRBV7-3
cdr3_aa: CASSFSGPAGDEQFF
cdr3_nt: TGTGCCAGCAGCTTCTCCGGGCCTGCAGGTGATGAGCAGTTCTTC

clone_size: many
d_call: .
j_call: TRBJ1-5
v_call: TRBV27
cdr3_aa: CASSQTDSNQPQHF
cdr3_nt: TGTGCCAGCAGTCAAACAGATAGCAATCAGCCCCAGCATTTT

clone_size: many
d_call: TRBD1
j_call: TRBJ1-5
v_call: TRBV6-1
cdr3_aa: CASRWQGDQPQHF
cdr3_nt: TGTGCCAGCAGGTGGCAGGGGGATCAGCCCCAGCATTTT

clone_size: few
d_call: TRBD1
j_call: TRBJ1-4
v_call: TRBV6-1
cdr3_aa: CASRGTAATNEKLFF
cdr3_nt: TGTGCCAGCAGAGGGACAGCTGCAACTAATGAAAAACTGTTTTTT

clone_size: .
d_call: .
j_call: TRBJ2-5
v_call: TRBV7-9
cdr3_aa: CASSLALGAQETQYF
cdr3_nt: TGTGCCAGCAGCTTAGCGCTTGGGGCCCAAGAGACCCAGTACTTC

clone_size: .
d_call: .
j_call: TRBJ2-3
v_call: TRBV7-3
cdr3_aa: CASSLAPPPGDTQYF
cdr3_nt: TGTGCCAGCAGCTTAGCCCCACCCCCAGGGGATACGCAGTATTTT

clone_size: many
d_call: .
j_call: TRBJ2-5
v_call: TRBV7-9
cdr3_aa: CASSPNVQETQYF
cdr3_nt: TGTGCCAGCAGCCCAAACGTCCAAGAGACCCAGTACTTC

clone_size: .
d_call: TRBD2
j_call: TRBJ2-1
v_call: TRBV2
cdr3_aa: CASRLASGVNEQFF
cdr3_nt: TGTGCCAGCAGACTAGCGAGCGGAGTTAATGAGCAGTTCTTC

clone_size: many
d_call: TRBD1
j_call: TRBJ1-5
v_call: TRBV20-1
cdr3_aa: CSATTGNQPQHF
cdr3_nt: TGCAGTGCCACGACAGGGAATCAGCCCCAGCATTTT

clone_size: .
d_call: TRBD1
j_call: TRBJ1-5
v_call: TRBV18
cdr3_aa: CASSAGQGDQPQHF
cdr3_nt: TGTGCCAGCTCAGCGGGACAGGGTGATCAGCCCCAGCATTTT

clone_size: .
d_call: .
j_call: TRBJ2-3
v_call: TRBV30
cdr3_aa: CAYSGSTSTDTQYF
cdr3_nt: TGTGCCTATTCGGGGAGTACTAGCACAGATACGCAGTATTTT

clone_size: many
d_call: .
j_call: TRBJ1-4
v_call: TRBV4-3
cdr3_aa: CASSQASRARNNEKLFF
cdr3_nt: TGCGCCAGCAGCCAAGCCAGTCGTGCACGGAATAATGAAAAACTGTTTTTT

clone_size: many
d_call: .
j_call: TRBJ2-1
v_call: TRBV18
cdr3_aa: CASSPQDNEQFF
cdr3_nt: TGTGCCAGCTCACCACAGGACAATGAGCAGTTCTTC

clone_size: .
d_call: TRBD1
j_call: TRBJ2-3
v_call: TRBV7-2
cdr3_aa: CASSPGQGRSTDTQYF
cdr3_nt: TGTGCCAGCAGCCCGGGACAGGGACGGTCCACAGATACGCAGTATTTT

clone_size: many
d_call: .
j_call: TRBJ2-2
v_call: TRBV4-3
cdr3_aa: CASSHGGELFF
cdr3_nt: TGCGCCAGCAGCCATGGGGGGGAGCTGTTTTTT

clone_size: .
d_call: .
j_call: TRBJ1-5
v_call: TRBV6-2/TRBV6-3
cdr3_aa: CASSYAGRRGQPQHF
cdr3_nt: TGTGCCAGCAGTTACGCCGGGAGACGCGGTCAGCCCCAGCATTTT

clone_size: few
d_call: .
j_call: TRBJ1-2
v_call: TRBV12-3/TRBV12-4
cdr3_aa: CASSLSTYGYTF
cdr3_nt: TGTGCCAGCAGTTTAAGTACCTATGGCTACACCTTC

clone_size: few
d_call: .
j_call: TRBJ2-3
v_call: TRBV7-9
cdr3_aa: CASSLIGSETQYF
cdr3_nt: TGTGCCAGCAGCCTAATTGGGTCGGAAACGCAGTATTTT

clone_size: many
d_call: .
j_call: TRBJ2-3
v_call: TRBV5-1
cdr3_aa: CASSALPLHTDTQYF
cdr3_nt: TGCGCCAGCAGCGCGCTCCCCCTCCACACAGATACGCAGTATTTT

clone_size: few
d_call: .
j_call: TRBJ2-5
v_call: TRBV20-1
cdr3_aa: CSARDHNRLETQYF
cdr3_nt: TGCAGTGCTAGAGACCATAACCGTCTGGAGACCCAGTACTTC

clone_size: many
d_call: TRBD2
j_call: TRBJ2-3
v_call: TRBV7-9
cdr3_aa: CASSLSGTSTDTQYF
cdr3_nt: TGTGCCAGCAGCCTTAGCGGGACGAGCACAGATACGCAGTATTTT

clone_size: .
d_call: .
j_call: TRBJ2-3
v_call: TRBV7-2
cdr3_aa: CASSLANQPDTQYF
cdr3_nt: TGTGCCAGCAGCTTAGCGAACCAACCGGATACGCAGTATTTT